Below, 21 T cell receptor beta chains from the same sample are listed, as sequenced in a study of blood T cell repertoires in COVID-19. Method: immunoSEQ multiplex PCR; TCRdb's copy keeps in-frame clones and lacks some. The sample yields about 190,000 clones, 65% to 80% seen once. Specimen: peripheral blood. The source is a woman aged 45 to 65 with acute or convalescent COVID-19.

Only one count was recorded for this clone. The rearrangement uses TRBV27 and TRBJ2-2, with 12 bases identical to TRBD2. There are 18 residues in the CDR3. Germline V lookup: CDR1 MNHEY, CDR2 SMNVEV (reference sequence). Trimming removed 7 bases from V and 1 base from J; junction bases left unmatched: 10. This CDR3 reads CASNFRTSGTLNTGELFF. Written as DNA, the CDR3 is TGTGCCAGCAATTTTCGGACTAGCGGGACCCTGAACACCGGGGAGCTGTTTTTT.

This rearrangement joins TRBV19 to TRBJ1-2, with D hard to call. The CDR3 has 13 amino acids. Germline CDR1 is LNHDA and CDR2 is SQIVND (reference sequence). Trimming stripped 7 bases from V and 4 bases from J, with 13 bases between. The CDR3 bases are TGTGCCAGTAAACCTAACGCGGGCTATGGCTACACCTTC. Protein product: CASKPNAGYGYTF.

Worth noting for this clone: In the same sample, other DNA sequences code for this CDR3. The chain combines TRBV18 with TRBJ2-7, with 9 nucleotides matching TRBD1. V was pared by 4 bases and J by 2 bases, with 6 bases of the junction left unmatched. The germline gives CDR1 KGHSH, CDR2 LQKENI. The CDR3 extends over 15 amino acids. CDR3 bases: TGTGCCAGCTCACTAGGGACAGGGAGTACCTACGAGCAGTACTTC. This codes for CASSLGTGSTYEQYF.

The chain links TRBV19 to TRBJ1-3; the D is unclear. The germline gives CDR1 LNHDA, CDR2 SQIVND (reference sequence). The V end lost 8 bases, the J end lost 8 bases, and 13 bases lay between the germline ends. CDR3 length: 12 amino acids. CDR3 in DNA: TGTGCCAGTTCGGGATGGAAAGACACCATATATTTT. Translation: CASSGWKDTIYF.

V and J are TRBV28 and TRBJ1-6, with D maybe TRBD1 (6 bases). V was trimmed by 6 bases and J by 5 bases, leaving 11 bases between them. CDR3 length: 14 residues. Per germline, CDR1 MDHEN and CDR2 SYDVKM. CDR3 sequence (DNA): TGTGCCAGCAGACCTGGACAGAATAATTCACCCCTCCACTTT. It specifies CASRPGQNNSPLHF.

V and J are TRBV2 and TRBJ1-2, with D possibly being TRBD1 (6 bases). CDR1 is SNHLY, CDR2 FYNNEI, per germline. The CDR3 is made up of 13 amino acids. Trimming took off 4 bases at V and 4 bases at J, with 10 bases between the two ends. CDR3 region: CASSVQGSYGYTF. As DNA, the CDR3 is TGTGCCAGCAGTGTGCAGGGGTCCTATGGCTACACCTTC.

The chain carries TRBV5-8 and TRBJ2-7; possibly TRBD1 for D (5 bases). Germline V gene lookup returns CDR1 SGHTS and CDR2 YDEGEE. V lost 6 bases to trimming and J lost 6 bases, with 13 bases between them. The CDR3 has 12 residues. CDR3 region: CASTPRAVEQYF. The DNA for the CDR3 is TGTGCCAGCACCCCCAGGGCCGTCGAGCAGTACTTC.

V gene TRBV6-1 combines with J gene TRBJ1-2; D uncertain. Germline CDR1 reads MNHNS; CDR2 reads SASEGT. Trimming stripped 0 bases from V and 0 bases from J, with 8 bases between. This CDR3 spans 15 amino acids. The CDR3 DNA reads as TGTGCCAGCAGTGAAGCTCAGCAGGCTAACTATGGCTACACCTTC. It codes for CASSEAQQANYGYTF.

V gene TRBV27 combines with J gene TRBJ2-7; D gene unclear. The V end was cut by 3 bases, the J end by 2 bases, with 8 bases between. The CDR3 covers 13 residues. Germline CDR1 MNHEY, CDR2 SMNVEV (reference sequence). CDR3 sequence: CASSFNGAYEQYF. The CDR3 coding sequence is TGTGCCAGCAGTTTTAACGGAGCCTACGAGCAGTACTTC.

The chain couples TRBV9 to TRBJ2-1, with 15 bases fitting TRBD2. The V segment lost 0 bases and the J segment 5 bases; nucleotides outside the gene matches: 3. The CDR3 runs to 17 residues. Per germline, CDR1 SGDLS and CDR2 YYNGEE. The CDR3 nucleotides are TGTGCCAGCAGCGTAGGGACTAGCGGGAGGGGAGACAATGAGCAGTTCTTC. Residues: CASSVGTSGRGDNEQFF.

J is TRBJ2-3 and V is TRBV29-1; 9 bases map to TRBD2. Germline values: CDR1 SQVTM, CDR2 ANQGSEA. The ends lost 3 bases at V and 1 base at J; junction bases unmatched: 5. CDR3 length equals 15 residues. This CDR3 reads CSVDLVAGGTDTQYF. Here the CDR3 DNA reads TGCAGCGTTGATTTGGTAGCGGGGGGCACAGATACGCAGTATTTT.

The rearrangement uses TRBV7-8 and TRBJ2-3; 7 nucleotides agree with TRBD2. From germline, CDR1 is SGHVS and CDR2 FQNEAQ. Germline trimming cut 5 bases from V and 6 bases from J; bases unmatched to any gene: 2. CDR3 length: 12 residues. The DNA of the CDR3 is TGTGCCAGCAGCCCACTAGCGGATACGCAGTATTTT. Translating gives CASSPLADTQYF.

V usage is TRBV5-1 and J usage is TRBJ2-5; TRBD1 is a possible D gene (6 bases). The V end lost 4 bases, the J end lost 3 bases, and 10 bases lay between the germline ends. CDR3 length: 13 residues. Germline V gene data show CDR1 as SGHRS and CDR2 as YFSETQ. CDR3 sequence: CASSRQAEETQYF. In nucleotides, the CDR3 is TGCGCCAGCAGCCGACAGGCTGAAGAGACCCAGTACTTC.

In its sample, this clone was seen once. This chain links TRBV7-8 with TRBJ2-2; TRBD1 matches at 11 bases. Germline V gene lookup returns CDR1 SGHVS and CDR2 FQNEAQ. The CDR3 has 16 amino acids. Unmatched junction bases numbered 8, after V lost 4 bases and J lost 7 bases. The CDR3 sequence is CASSSEGQGVFGELFF. As DNA, the CDR3 is TGTGCCAGCAGCTCGGAGGGACAGGGGGTTTTCGGGGAGCTGTTTTTT.

The chain uses TRBV4-2 and TRBJ2-2, with unresolved D. Germline loops: CDR1 LGHNA, CDR2 YNFKEQ. This CDR3 comprises 14 residues. The V end lost 0 bases, the J end lost 3 bases, and 5 bases lay between the germline ends. The CDR3 spells CASSQERDTGELFF. For the CDR3, the DNA is TGTGCCAGCAGCCAAGAACGGGACACCGGGGAGCTGTTTTTT.

This sequence joins TRBV28 and TRBJ1-6, with a weak D call TRBD1 (5 bases). The germline gives CDR1 MDHEN, CDR2 SYDVKM. Trimming left V 2 bases short and J 7 bases short, with 15 bases between. CDR3 length: 16 amino acids. The chain's CDR3 is CASSLGVGDRNSPLHF. The CDR3 DNA sequence: TGTGCCAGCAGTTTAGGGGTTGGAGACAGAAATTCACCCCTCCACTTT.

V usage is TRBV18 and J usage is TRBJ1-1; 9 bases fit TRBD1. Germline trimming cut 3 bases from V and 11 bases from J; bases unmatched to any gene: 10. CDR1 and CDR2 (germline): KGHSH, LQKENI. This CDR3 is 14 amino acids long. CDR3 DNA: TGTGCCAGCTCACCGGGACAGGGCGGGATGGCTGCTTTCTTT. Translated, it gives CASSPGQGGMAAFF.

The chain joins TRBV30 to TRBJ1-2; 11 positions match TRBD1. Germline V gene data show CDR1 as GTSNPN and CDR2 as SVGIG (reference sequence). V shed 3 bases, J shed 5 bases, and the junction held 5 bases outside the gene matches. The CDR3 totals 14 residues. CDR3 in amino acids: CAWRAGQGEYGYTF. CDR3 DNA: TGTGCCTGGAGGGCGGGACAGGGGGAATATGGCTACACCTTC.

This clone was recorded a few times. The V call is TRBV24-1, the J call TRBJ2-7; maybe TRBD1 (6 bases). The CDR3 has 16 residues. In germline, CDR1 is KGHDR, CDR2 SFDVKD. Trimming left V 2 bases short and J 2 bases short, with 15 bases between. The CDR3 DNA reads as TGTGCCACCAGTGATTCGGGGAAGGGGGTTGCCTACGAGCAGTACTTC. It specifies CATSDSGKGVAYEQYF.

The J gene is TRBJ2-7, the V gene TRBV11-2; TRBD1 is a possible D gene (6 bases). Germline loops: CDR1 SGHAT, CDR2 FQNNGV. V lost 5 bases and J 3 bases, leaving 14 bases between the germline ends. The CDR3 is 14 residues long. CDR3 residues: CASSTPGQHYEQYF. DNA for the CDR3: TGTGCCAGCAGCACCCCAGGACAGCACTACGAGCAGTACTTC.

This chain connects TRBV9 to TRBJ1-2, with D possibly being TRBD1 (6 bases). The CDR3 sequence is 15 residues long. Trimming cost V 3 bases and J 2 bases, with 14 bases left between them. The germline V gene has CDR1 SGDLS and CDR2 YYNGEE. CDR3 loop: CASSAHRAGNYGYTF. In DNA form, the CDR3 reads TGTGCCAGCAGCGCCCACAGGGCAGGAAACTATGGCTACACCTTC.